The text below deals with one TCR beta chain. In this sample, this clonotype turned up a few times. Which antigen it targets is not known. Qualities for individual bases were not recorded, and no much larger clone is one base off. This sample was taken from a study of T cells in Graves' hyperthyroidism and ophthalmopathy (dated by TCRdb to about 2019). Background for the entire study: Peripheral blood was collected at initial diagnosis, before any treatment. The approximately 100 discovery patients were divided at random into training and test sets in a 7:3 ratio. An independent validation cohort of 18 to 20 hyperthyroidism patients and 15 or so patients who later progressed to ophthalmopathy tested prospective prediction of ophthalmopathy. Thyroid tissue and blood T-cell repertoires from about 6 Graves' hyperthyroidism patients were also compared in the study. To identify distinguishing TCR V-J signatures, a discovery cohort of 95 to 100 patients was used, comprising 43 with Graves' ophthalmopathy and some 57 with stable Graves' hyperthyroidism. After sampling, hyperthyroidism patients received methimazole starting at 30 mg daily, and ophthalmopathy patients received high-dose intravenous methylprednisolone. TCR Vbeta CDR3 sequencing of approximately 140 peripheral blood samples (approximately 44 ophthalmopathy, roughly 72 hyperthyroidism and approximately 17 progressor patients) is reported in the paper. Findings and caveats that apply to the study as a whole: In validation, the model predicted progression to ophthalmopathy with approximately 69% sensitivity and approximately 74% specificity, a median of approximately 6.5 months before onset. Ophthalmopathy was separated from stable hyperthyroidism by a 13 V-J signature model, with 87.88% sensitivity and around 81% specificity obtained in cross-validation and 80%/75% obtained in testing. Most expanded thyroid clonotypes (frequency above 0.001) were also detected in blood, a finding suggesting that blood repertoires may reflect thyroid immune responses. No statistical method was used to set the sample size in advance, and investigators knew the group allocation.

Looking up the germline V gene (reference sequence) yields CDR1 WNHNN and CDR2 SYGVQD. The CDR3 sequence holds 16 residues, the cysteine and phenylalanine included. Only the CDR3 DNA stays, 48 bases, in frame from base 1. For this chain, trimming is 1 base at the V end and 0 bases at the J end, and the number of junction bases without a gene match is 2. Ophthalmopathy patients had moderately to severely active disease, with a Clinical Activity Score of 3 or more, a NOSPECS grade of 4 or more, and a disease duration of less than 3 months. Patients with uncontrolled infections, other autoimmune diseases, pregnancy or lactation were excluded. Diagnoses were based on clinical symptoms, serum thyroxine and TRAb, thyroid ultrasound and orbital computed tomography. PBMCs were separated from 10 ml of fresh peripheral blood using Ficoll-Paque density gradient centrifugation. Trizol reagent was used to extract total RNA, and RNA quality was then checked on an Agilent 2100 Bioanalyzer.

The TCR beta CDR3 regions were amplified from the RNA transcripts. A first-round RT-PCR of the TCR CDR3 used the HTBI primer set with the Qiagen OneStep RT-PCR kit. The libraries were constructed in a second round of multiplex PCR and then size-selected and purified. Paired-end sequencing of the libraries was performed with 100 bp reads on an Illumina HiSeq2000. The authors' analysis ran thus. Raw data were processed with SOAPnuke, discarding reads with adapters, uncalled bases, mean Phred below 15, or no exact constant-primer or identifier match. High-quality paired reads were merged using COPE v1.2.5, and each unique nucleotide sequence was defined as a clonotype. MiTCR v1.1 was used to align the clonotypes against IMGT TRBV, TRBD and TRBJ reference segments. Only V-J combinations with frequency above 0.0001, covering 99.2% of repertoires, were analysed. A TCS score was defined as the ratio of F50 (clonal expansion) to E x V (chaos), with BLOSUM62-based TCRdist applied between CDR3 peptides within each V-J. Welch's t-statistics and random forest reduced some 510 V-J features to 10 to 15, which were used in a naive Bayes classifier (R e1071). TCRdb took the public reads, trimmed them with fastp at Q25, ran MiXCR for clone calling and kept in-frame beta chains. Rows matching on CDR3 protein sequence are summarized as one entry with the most common DNA and genes. The V and J calls and clone size come from TCRdb's table, not from the authors' own analysis. Recorded for this sample are 500,000 or so distinct CDR3 sequences; 15% to 20% of them occurred a single time. Jointly, the top ten make up 15% to 20% of the sample.

This chain is built from TRBV10-1 and TRBJ2-2, with 7 junctional bases fitting TRBD2. The origin of this receptor is a woman aged 18-29 years with Graves' ophthalmopathy. Sequencing was performed on blood. Here the CDR3 is given as CASSEWGGANTGELFF. The sequenced DNA: TGCGCCAGCAGTGAGTGGGGGGGGGCGAACACCGGGGAGCTGTTTTTT.